Given below is one T cell receptor (beta chain) in context. This entry comes from a study of T cell responses to AZD1222 COVID-19 vaccine. The repertoire was sequenced with immunoSEQ multiplex PCR; TCRdb's copy has only in-frame clones and lacks some. In the table there are about 130,000 clones, roughly 84% of which are singletons. The ends lost 8 bases at V and 6 bases at J; junction bases unmatched: 9. CDR1 and CDR2 (germline): WSHSY, SAAADI. The CDR3 spans 14 residues. This TCR was recovered from an adult in good health. This sequence joins TRBV10-2 and TRBJ1-2, with 10 bases matching TRBD1. The sequences come from peripheral blood, collected on day 0 of AZD1222 vaccination. The CDR3 coding sequence is TGCGCCAGCGGTCCAGGGACAGGGGAGCATGGCTACACCTTC. Its translation is CASGPGTGEHGYTF.